What follows are 18 T cell receptor beta chains derived from one specimen sequenced in a study of monozygotic twins with inflammatory bowel disease. Following a re-call of the 5' RACE reads, TCRdb has one entry per CDR3 protein and lacks DNA. Here the sample table reports 200,000 to 250,000 distinct CDR3 sequences. The sequencing input was blood. All receptors come from a human donor with ulcerative colitis or Crohn's disease, or a healthy co-twin of an affected twin (not recorded which).

The chain couples TRBV7-9 to TRBJ1-2; TCRdb lists TRBD1, though no DNA is available to test this call. CDR1 and CDR2 (germline): SEHNR, FQNEAQ (reference sequence). This CDR3 spans 15 amino acids. The CDR3 protein is CASSIQGWENYGYTF.

V usage is TRBV7-2 and J usage is TRBJ2-1; there is no DNA to check the TCRdb D call of TRBD1. The CDR3 consists of 16 residues. Germline CDR1 and CDR2: SGHTA and FQGNSA. CDR3 region: CASSYQGPSSHNEQFF.

The chain combines TRBV7-2 with TRBJ1-2; the D call from TCRdb, TRBD1, cannot be confirmed without DNA. This CDR3 has 13 amino acids. Germline CDR1 SGHTA, CDR2 FQGNSA. This chain's CDR3 is CASSLTGAGGYTF.

The V call is TRBV5-1, the J call TRBJ2-7; TCRdb's D call of TRBD2 is untestable without DNA. CDR1 and CDR2 (germline): SGHRS, YFSETQ. The CDR3 runs 15 residues. The CDR3 protein is CASRPPWDFYYEQYF.

The chain employs TRBV20-1 and TRBJ1-5; TCRdb's D call, TRBD1, is unchecked because there is no DNA. The CDR3 contains 14 residues. CDR1 and CDR2 from the germline V gene are DFQATT and SNEGSKA (reference sequence). The CDR3 reads CSAPSDRARQPQHF.

The chain links TRBV28 to TRBJ2-3; TCRdb proposes TRBD2, but this gene call is untestable without DNA. The CDR3 is 16 amino acids. CDR1 is MDHEN, CDR2 SYDVKM, per germline. Here the CDR3 reads CATGTRPPGTRGTQYF.

The rearrangement joins TRBV4-1 to TRBJ2-1; the D call of TRBD1 rests on TCRdb alone, since no DNA is present to check it. This CDR3 has 15 amino acids. The germline V gene has CDR1 MGHRA and CDR2 YSYEKL. CDR3 in amino acids: CASSQGRGTYNEQFF.

The chain is built from TRBV19 and TRBJ1-3. Germline values: CDR1 LNHDA, CDR2 SQIVND (reference sequence). The CDR3 loop spans 13 amino acids. This CDR3 reads CASRPSSGNTIYF.

The V gene is TRBV20-1, the J gene TRBJ2-7; the TRBD1 assignment by TCRdb is unverifiable without DNA. CDR3 length: 16 residues. CDR1 is DFQATT and CDR2 is SNEGSKA in the germline V gene (reference sequence). The CDR3 region is CSARDASDPSPYEQYF.

The rearrangement links TRBV4-3 to TRBJ1-4. Germline V lookup: CDR1 LGHNA, CDR2 YSLEER. The CDR3 is made up of 15 amino acids. The CDR3 protein is CASSPNPTAAEKLFF.

The chain is built from TRBV29-1 and TRBJ2-2; TCRdb designates TRBD2, a call that cannot be tested without DNA. This CDR3 is 17 amino acids long. Germline V gives CDR1 SQVTM, CDR2 ANQGSEA. CDR3 loop: CSVEQRTSGPNPGELFF.

This sequence joins TRBV7-9 and TRBJ1-2. The CDR3 has 11 residues. Per germline, CDR1 SEHNR and CDR2 FQNEAQ (reference sequence). The CDR3: CASSLPDGYTF.

The gene calls are TRBV7-2 and TRBJ1-5. The CDR3 is 17 residues long. The V gene's germline CDR1 is SGHTA and CDR2 FQGNSA. The CDR3 loop is CASSLVGGGQSRQPQHF.

The chain is built from TRBV9 and TRBJ2-1; TCRdb reports TRBD2, a call that lacks DNA to check it against. The CDR3 runs 16 residues. Germline V gene lookup returns CDR1 SGDLS and CDR2 YYNGEE. The CDR3 loop is CASSVPTSGDSYEQFF.

The V call is TRBV28, the J call TRBJ1-1; the TCRdb call, TRBD1, lacks DNA for checking. CDR1 and CDR2 (germline): MDHEN, SYDVKM. The CDR3 consists of 13 residues. CDR3 protein: CASSSSRGDEAFF.

This CDR3 is CSVRGPGQIYNEQFF. The J gene is TRBJ2-1, the V gene TRBV29-1; TCRdb outputs TRBD1, but without DNA this stays unchecked. Germline CDR1 is SQVTM and CDR2 is ANQGSEA. The CDR3 length is 15 residues.

J is TRBJ1-1 and V is TRBV30; the D call from TCRdb, TRBD1, cannot be confirmed without DNA. CDR1 is GTSNPN and CDR2 is SVGIG in the germline V gene (reference sequence). The CDR3 is made up of 15 amino acids. CDR3: CAWSRAGAGGTEAFF. The whole variable domain, remainder taken from reference TRBV30 and TRBJ1-1, is SQTIHQWPATLVQPVGSPLSLECTVEGTSNPNLYWYRQAAGRGLQLLFYSVGIGQISSEVPQNLSASRPQDRQFILSSKKLLLSDSGFYLCAWSRAGAGGTEAFFGQGTRLTVV.

The rearrangement uses TRBV29-1 and TRBJ2-1. The CDR3 covers 14 residues. Germline V gives CDR1 SQVTM, CDR2 ANQGSEA. This CDR3 reads CSVGYGQVHNEQFF.